This entry features one TCR beta chain sequence. An amount of RNA that ranged from roughly 0.45 to 1 ug was reverse transcribed with random hexamers. TCRdb reanalysed the immunoSEQ multiplex PCR reads using MiXCR and keeps one entry per CDR3 protein. Among some 110,000 distinct CDR3 sequences, around 92% were seen once, and the ten largest hold 0.093%. This entry comes from a study of CD8 T cells in Susac syndrome. Per the germline V gene, CDR1 is MNHEY and CDR2 is SVGAGI. This CDR3 contains 13 residues. V was cut by 6 bases and J by 10 bases, with 13 bases left in between. This receptor was identified in a human donor with multiple sclerosis. Sequencing was carried out using CD4+ T cells from PBMCs. The chain uses TRBV6-5 and TRBJ1-6; a possible D gene is TRBD1 (6 bases). The CDR3 is CASRPSGGSPLHF. DNA for the CDR3: TGTGCCAGCAGACCTTCTGGGGGCTCACCCCTCCACTTT.